This entry lists 26 T cell receptor beta chains sequenced from one sample in a study of somatic mutations in cytotoxic T cells in rheumatoid arthritis. Libraries were prepared by immunoSEQ multiplex PCR; TCRdb keeps only in-frame clonotypes and omits some of them. Of tens of thousands of clones in the sample, about four fifths were seen once. Sequencing input: CD8+ T cells sorted from blood. The receptor source for this set is a man aged 40-49 years in good health.

The chain carries TRBV4-1 and TRBJ2-1; D gene uncertain. Germline-derived CDR1 and CDR2 are MGHRA and YSYEKL. The CDR3 consists of 14 residues. Trimming stripped 1 base from V and 9 bases from J, with 13 bases between. CDR3 nucleotides: TGCGCCAGCAGCCAAGCTGGTACGAATACTGAGCAGTTCTTC. It encodes CASSQAGTNTEQFF.

There are a few counts of this clone. The chain combines TRBV7-6 with TRBJ2-7; D is unclear. CDR1 is SGHVS, CDR2 FNYEAQ, per germline. This CDR3 has 14 residues. Trimming removed 0 bases at V and 0 bases at J, with 6 bases between. CDR3 nucleotides: TGTGCCAGCAGCTTAGCCGGAAGCTCCTACGAGCAGTACTTC. Protein product: CASSLAGSSYEQYF.

The chain is built from TRBV7-2 and TRBJ2-7; D is uncertain. This CDR3 is 12 amino acids long. Germline V gene lookup returns CDR1 SGHTA and CDR2 FQGNSA. V shed 4 bases and J shed 0 bases, with 4 bases lying between them. CDR3 sequence: CASSSTSYEQYF. CDR3 coding DNA: TGTGCCAGCAGCTCTACCTCCTACGAGCAGTACTTC.

The J gene is TRBJ2-7, the V gene TRBV19, with 9 bases that match TRBD1. The CDR3 extends over 14 amino acids. V lost 5 bases, J lost 5 bases, and 7 bases stayed unmatched. Per germline, CDR1 LNHDA and CDR2 SQIVND (reference sequence). The CDR3 loop is CASSPPGQGNEQYF. CDR3 DNA: TGTGCCAGTAGTCCCCCGGGACAGGGTAACGAGCAGTACTTC.

This clone occurred a few times. The chain carries TRBV7-7 and TRBJ1-1; no firm D call. In germline, CDR1 is SSHAT, CDR2 FNYEAQ (reference sequence). The CDR3 extends over 13 amino acids. The V end lost 4 bases, the J end lost 0 bases, and 6 bases lay between the germline ends. The CDR3 loop reads CASSYSLNTEAFF. DNA for the CDR3: TGTGCCAGCAGCTACTCATTGAACACTGAAGCTTTCTTT.

This chain connects TRBV27 to TRBJ2-7; 8 bases are shared with TRBD1. CDR1 and CDR2 from the germline V gene are MNHEY and SMNVEV (reference sequence). The CDR3 covers 13 residues. Trimming took 5 bases from V and 6 from J; bases not matched to a gene: 6. The CDR3 DNA reads as TGTGCCAGCAGTCCGGGGACAGGACTCGAGCAGTACTTC. Translated: CASSPGTGLEQYF.

This chain joins TRBV28 and TRBJ2-2; 10 nucleotides agree with TRBD2. V lost 2 bases, J lost 1 base, and 4 bases stayed unmatched. In germline, CDR1 is MDHEN, CDR2 SYDVKM. The CDR3 is 17 amino acids. The CDR3: CASSLLTSGMNTGELFF. The CDR3 region has the DNA TGTGCCAGCAGTTTACTTACTAGCGGGATGAACACCGGGGAGCTGTTTTTT.

This chain connects TRBV27 to TRBJ2-7, with 9 bases lining up with TRBD1. The CDR3 runs to 14 residues. The V gene's germline CDR1 is MNHEY and CDR2 SMNVEV (reference sequence). Trimming removed 3 bases from V and 5 bases from J; junction bases left unmatched: 5. In nucleotides, the CDR3 is TGTGCCAGCAGTTTGTCCGGGACAGGGAACGAGCAGTACTTC. As protein: CASSLSGTGNEQYF.

CDR3 nucleotide sequence: TGTGCCAGCAGTCGCGGGAGTAAGAATGAGCAGTTCTTC. Residues: CASSRGSKNEQFF. V gene TRBV25-1 combines with J gene TRBJ2-1; 7 bases are shared with TRBD2. This CDR3 has 13 residues. CDR1 and CDR2 from the germline V gene are MGHDK and SYGVNS. The V segment lost 5 bases and the J segment 7 bases; nucleotides outside the gene matches: 5.

The genes are TRBV19 and TRBJ1-4, with 9 bases that match TRBD1. With 7 bases clipped from V and 7 bases from J, the junction kept 13 bases outside the gene matches. The CDR3 is 16 residues long. CDR1 and CDR2 (germline): LNHDA, SQIVND (reference sequence). CDR3 coding DNA: TGTGCCAGTACCTTCGGAGGGGACAGGGCGAGTGAAAAACTGTTTTTT. Protein sequence: CASTFGGDRASEKLFF.

DNA of the CDR3: TGTGCCAGCATCCTGCGGACAGCACCCTACGAGCAGTACTTC. The encoded protein is CASILRTAPYEQYF. The V and J genes are TRBV28 and TRBJ2-7; D might be TRBD1 (6 bases). V was clipped by 7 bases and J by 2 bases, with 15 bases between them. The CDR3 has 14 amino acids. Per germline, CDR1 MDHEN and CDR2 SYDVKM.

The V gene is TRBV28, the J gene TRBJ2-3, with D perhaps TRBD2 (5 bases). The germline V gene encodes CDR1 MDHEN and CDR2 SYDVKM. Between the trimmed V and J ends, which lost 6 bases and 6 bases, there was a span of 7 bases. The CDR3 length is 11 residues. In nucleotides, the CDR3 is TGTGCCAGCAGGAGAGGGGATACGCAGTATTTT. Protein sequence: CASRRGDTQYF.

The rearrangement joins TRBV19 to TRBJ2-3; 13 bases are a match to TRBD2. CDR1 is LNHDA and CDR2 is SQIVND in the germline V gene (reference sequence). The CDR3 is made up of 15 amino acids. The V and J ends lost 5 bases and 4 bases, in that order; junction bases with no gene match: 3. The CDR3 sequence: CASSGLAGVADTQYF. The CDR3 DNA reads as TGTGCCAGTAGTGGACTAGCGGGAGTGGCAGATACGCAGTATTTT.

This chain uses TRBV27 with TRBJ2-7; a weak D match, TRBD2 (5 bases). The CDR3 is 12 residues long. CDR1 and CDR2 (germline): MNHEY, SMNVEV (reference sequence). The V and J ends lost 2 bases and 3 bases respectively, with 5 bases between them. The CDR3 is CASSLEGYEQYF. The DNA for the CDR3 is TGTGCCAGCAGTTTAGAGGGCTACGAGCAGTACTTC.

CDR3: CASRPGGTTDTQYF. CDR3 DNA sequence: TGTGCCAGCAGGCCTGGCGGGACCACAGATACGCAGTATTTT. This chain links TRBV6-4 with TRBJ2-3; tentatively, D is TRBD2 (6 bases). The V gene's germline CDR1 is MRHNA and CDR2 SNTAGT. This CDR3 spans 14 amino acids. The V end lost 6 bases, the J end lost 2 bases, and 12 bases lay between the germline ends.

The gene calls are TRBV7-6 and TRBJ2-7; TRBD1 matches 8 bases. This CDR3 has 15 residues. V was pared by 1 base and J by 3 bases, with 5 bases of the junction left unmatched. CDR1 and CDR2 (germline): SGHVS, FNYEAQ. The CDR3 sequence is CASSLGAGGRYEQYF. CDR3 DNA sequence: TGTGCCAGCAGCTTAGGGGCAGGGGGCCGCTACGAGCAGTACTTC.

The chain couples TRBV28 to TRBJ2-7; D call uncertain. The germline V gene encodes CDR1 MDHEN and CDR2 SYDVKM. The length of the CDR3 is 12 residues. V was trimmed by 3 bases and J by 3 bases, leaving 6 bases between them. The DNA of the CDR3 is TGTGCCAGCAGTTTCAACAGCTACGAGCAGTACTTC. Its translation is CASSFNSYEQYF.

V is TRBV19 and J is TRBJ2-7; 9 bases are shared with TRBD2. Germline CDR1 and CDR2: LNHDA and SQIVND (reference sequence). CDR3 size: 13 residues. V lost 5 bases to trimming and J lost 6 bases; unmatched junction nucleotides: 5. Here the CDR3 reads CASSWREGGEQYF. In DNA form, the CDR3 reads TGTGCCAGTAGTTGGCGGGAGGGCGGCGAGCAGTACTTC.

The chain carries TRBV6-4 and TRBJ2-3, with TRBD2 matching 9 bases. V was clipped by 3 bases and J by 6 bases; unmatched bases: 7. The CDR3 is made up of 15 amino acids. In germline, CDR1 is MRHNA, CDR2 SNTAGT. The CDR3 DNA follows: TGTGCCAGCAGTGAGGAGGTAGCGGGAGCGGATACGCAGTATTTT. Translating it yields CASSEEVAGADTQYF.

The chain employs TRBV2 and TRBJ2-7, with 10 bases aligning to TRBD1. This CDR3 is 15 amino acids long. The ends lost 8 bases at V and 1 base at J; junction bases unmatched: 8. The V gene's germline CDR1 is SNHLY and CDR2 FYNNEI. The CDR3 region is CASVSTGGRSYEQYF. In DNA form, the CDR3 reads TGTGCCAGCGTTTCGACAGGGGGCAGATCCTACGAGCAGTACTTC.

The rearrangement joins TRBV7-9 to TRBJ1-1, with D maybe TRBD1 (5 bases). Trimming left V 1 base short and J 1 base short, with 10 bases between. The CDR3 has 15 amino acids. Germline CDR1 and CDR2: SEHNR and FQNEAQ (reference sequence). The CDR3 sequence is CASSLEAGRNTEAFF. CDR3 in DNA: TGTGCCAGCAGCTTAGAGGCAGGGAGGAACACTGAAGCTTTCTTT.

The gene calls are TRBV29-1 and TRBJ1-1; tentative D call: TRBD1 (5 bases). CDR1 SQVTM and CDR2 ANQGSEA come from the germline V gene. V lost 6 bases and J lost 1, with 6 bases in between. The CDR3 sequence is 11 residues long. This chain's CDR3 is CSVDRNTEAFF. The CDR3 coding sequence is TGCAGCGTCGACAGGAACACTGAAGCTTTCTTT.

The CDR3 nucleotides read TGCGCCAGCAGCCAAGGGCCGACAGGGGACTCTGGAAACACCATATATTTT. Protein: CASSQGPTGDSGNTIYF. The chain has TRBV4-3 and TRBJ1-3; TRBD1 matches 8 bases. CDR3 size: 17 residues. V gave up 1 base and J gave up 0 bases; unmatched junction bases: 5. The V gene's germline CDR1 is LGHNA and CDR2 YSLEER.

The gene calls are TRBV28 and TRBJ1-2, with D possibly being TRBD1 (5 bases). There are 13 residues in the CDR3. Germline lookup yields CDR1 MDHEN and CDR2 SYDVKM. The ends were cut back, 5 bases at V and 6 bases at J, with 13 bases in the middle. The CDR3 DNA reads TGTGCCAGCAGTCTCCCGGGGGTGGATGGCTACACCTTC. Translating gives CASSLPGVDGYTF.

This sequence joins TRBV29-1 and TRBJ2-3; 9 bases align to TRBD1. The trim removed 6 bases at V and 3 bases at J, leaving 13 bases unmatched. The CDR3 sequence is 16 residues long. Germline V lookup: CDR1 SQVTM, CDR2 ANQGSEA. Here the CDR3 DNA reads TGCAGCGTCGCCGGGGAACGGGACAGGGAAACAGATACGCAGTATTTT. It translates to CSVAGERDRETDTQYF.

This chain links TRBV11-3 with TRBJ2-7; D is perhaps TRBD1 (5 bases). CDR3 length equals 13 residues. Trimming shortened V by 2 bases and J by 3 bases, and 8 bases separated the two germline ends. CDR1 is SGHNT and CDR2 is YENEEA in the germline V gene. CDR3 loop: CASSLIGDYEQYF. DNA for the CDR3: TGTGCCAGCAGCTTAATAGGGGACTACGAGCAGTACTTC.